This T cell receptor beta chain emerged from a study of identifying expanded T cells in peripheral blood. Profiling relied on immunoSEQ multiplex PCR, and the TCRdb table lists in-frame clones only, not all of them. The sample lists about 100,000 clones, 80% to 90% occurring once. CDR3 size: 15 residues. CDR1 and CDR2 from the germline V gene are SGHTA and FQGNSA. With 5 bases removed from V and 0 bases from J, the gap between germline ends came to 11 bases. Sequencing used blood. The chain joins TRBV7-2 to TRBJ1-3; possibly TRBD1 for D (5 bases). The source of this sequence is a person aged 18 to 75 in good health. CDR3 coding DNA: TGTGCCAGCAGCCGACAGACCTTCTCTGGAAACACCATATATTTT. This gives the protein CASSRQTFSGNTIYF.